What follows describes a single T cell receptor (beta chain). Antigen specificity is unknown. An equimolar mix of two oligonucleotides served as the beta constant-region primer for TRBC1 and TRBC2. The ligated cDNA underwent four PCR rounds using SP2 and nested alpha and beta constant-region primers. An oligonucleotide with the SP2 primer and a 12-nucleotide UMI was ligated to the cDNA 3' end. TCRdb re-analysed the UMI-ligation and nested PCR reads in MiXCR, keeping a single row per CDR3 protein. The data contain just over 80,000 distinct CDR3 sequences, roughly 9.3% of them seen just once; the ten biggest clones take up 1.2%. V lost 3 bases, J lost 6 bases, and 16 bases lay in between. Per germline, CDR1 SGHVS and CDR2 FQNEAQ. The CDR3 loop spans 15 amino acids. The data derive from a study of naive and memory T cell subsets. Findings and limits, study-wide: In CD4 and CD8 cells, diversity dropped from naive through EMRA. Naive repertoires, especially CD8, held a few larger clonotypes, possibly memory cells re-expressing CD45RA. Over 95% of naive TCR sequences appeared only once after error correction, unlike memory subsets.

The clonotype was recovered from a human donor in good health. Sequenced: naive CD8+ T cells from blood. The V gene is TRBV7-8, the J gene TRBJ2-3, with D possibly being TRBD2 (6 bases). The CDR3 sequence is CASSFSVGGYDTQYF. DNA for the CDR3: TGTGCCAGCAGCTTTTCGGTCGGGGGATACGATACGCAGTATTTT.